Below, 24 T cell receptor beta chains from the same sample are listed, as sequenced in a study of PD-1 blockade in classical Hodgkin lymphoma. The time point was: cycle 4 day 1 (C4D1), after 6 weeks of nivolumab. All patients experienced relapse after autologous stem cell transplantation, and brentuximab vedotin exposure was variable. Sequenced by immunoSEQ multiplex PCR; TCRdb stores in-frame clones only, minus some. Found here are about 64,000 clones, around nine tenths of them singletons; the top ten hold roughly 8%. The sample in question was peripheral blood mononuclear cells (PBMCs), obtained before the fourth cycle of nivolumab. These receptors were obtained from a human donor with classical Hodgkin lymphoma.

The chain recombines TRBV6-1 with TRBJ2-7; D is perhaps TRBD1 (5 bases). Germline-derived CDR1 and CDR2 are MNHNS and SASEGT. This CDR3 is built from 15 residues. Trimming pared 0 bases from V and 2 bases from J, leaving 11 bases between. The CDR3 DNA reads TGTGCCAGCAGTGAAGCCGCAGGGTTGGCCTACGAGCAGTACTTC. Residues: CASSEAAGLAYEQYF.

The V gene is TRBV5-7, the J gene TRBJ1-5, with D tentatively TRBD1 (5 bases). TRBV5-7 is flagged as an ORF with uncertain function. The germline V and J ends were trimmed by 1 base and 0 bases, with 11 bases remaining between them. The CDR3 length is 16 residues. This chain's CDR3 is CASSLCRTPSNQPQHF. The CDR3 bases are TGTGCCAGCAGCTTGTGCCGGACACCTAGCAATCAGCCCCAGCATTTT.

The J gene is TRBJ1-1, the V gene TRBV6-5; D not resolved. Deletions cut 2 bases from V and 2 bases from J, with 15 bases between. The CDR3 contains 16 residues. Germline V gene lookup returns CDR1 MNHEY and CDR2 SVGAGI. CDR3 in amino acids: CASSYAADKGNTEAFF. As DNA, the CDR3 is TGTGCCAGCAGTTACGCAGCCGACAAAGGAAACACTGAAGCTTTCTTT.

This rearrangement joins TRBV28 to TRBJ2-2; 7 bases are shared with TRBD2. The CDR3 extends over 14 amino acids. The germline gives CDR1 MDHEN, CDR2 SYDVKM. Trimming took 6 bases from V and 6 from J; bases not matched to a gene: 7. The CDR3 DNA reads TGTGCCAGCAGAGAGCGGGGCCGGGCCGGGGAGCTGTTTTTT. It codes for CASRERGRAGELFF.

The genes are TRBV7-9 and TRBJ2-5; D may be TRBD2 (6 bases). The CDR3 is 14 amino acids. V shed 6 bases and J shed 5 bases, with 16 bases lying between them. Germline values: CDR1 SEHNR, CDR2 FQNEAQ (reference sequence). The CDR3 DNA sequence: TGTGCCAGCAGAAACGGGGGACCCCGGGAGACCCAGTACTTC. This codes for CASRNGGPRETQYF.

The chain combines TRBV9 with TRBJ2-4; 7 nucleotides line up with TRBD1. CDR1 is SGDLS and CDR2 is YYNGEE in the germline V gene. The CDR3 totals 16 residues. V shed 0 bases, J shed 0 bases, and the junction held 3 bases outside the gene matches. This CDR3 is CASSVEGGLAKNIQYF. The CDR3 nucleotides read TGTGCCAGCAGCGTAGAAGGGGGCTTAGCCAAAAACATTCAGTACTTC.

The chain is built from TRBV5-6 and TRBJ2-3, with 10 bases fitting TRBD1. Germline V gene data show CDR1 as SGHDT and CDR2 as YYEEEE. CDR3 length: 16 amino acids. V shed 1 base, J shed 4 bases, and the junction held 6 bases outside the gene matches. CDR3 bases: TGTGCCAGCAGCTTGTCGGACAGGGGGAACGCAGATACGCAGTATTTT. This translates into CASSLSDRGNADTQYF.

The V call is TRBV13, the J call TRBJ2-7; D possibly corresponds to TRBD1 (5 bases). V lost 5 bases to trimming and J lost 5 bases, with 16 bases between them. Germline CDR1 is PRHDT and CDR2 is FYEKMQ (reference sequence). The CDR3 covers 14 residues. CDR3: CASSDEGANHEQYF. The CDR3 coding sequence is TGTGCCAGCAGCGACGAAGGGGCGAACCACGAGCAGTACTTC.

In this sample, this clone turned up once. This chain joins TRBV5-5 and TRBJ2-3; TRBD2 aligns across 11 bases. The CDR3 spans 16 residues. Trimming cost V 4 bases and J 7 bases; bases outside gene matches: 11. In germline, CDR1 is SGHKS, CDR2 YYEKEE (reference sequence). CDR3 protein: CASSLPHSGGANTQYF. In nucleotides, the CDR3 is TGTGCCAGCAGCCTCCCTCATAGCGGGGGGGCGAATACGCAGTATTTT.

The chain carries TRBV29-1 and TRBJ2-7; 9 bases fit TRBD2. Germline CDR1 reads SQVTM; CDR2 reads ANQGSEA. CDR3 length equals 13 residues. Trimming removed 4 bases from V and 3 bases from J; junction bases left unmatched: 4. The CDR3 is CSVGGRAHYEQYF. DNA for the CDR3: TGCAGCGTTGGCGGGAGGGCCCACTACGAGCAGTACTTC.

The chain is built from TRBV13 and TRBJ2-5, with 7 bases fitting TRBD1. V was clipped by 5 bases and J by 5 bases; unmatched bases: 8. The CDR3 extends over 14 amino acids. Germline V gives CDR1 PRHDT, CDR2 FYEKMQ (reference sequence). CDR3 sequence reads: CASSVRQGTETQYF. CDR3 bases: TGTGCCAGCAGCGTGCGACAGGGAACGGAGACCCAGTACTTC. The full variable domain, its missing parts supplied by reference TRBV13 and TRBJ2-5, is AAGVIQSPRHLIKEKRETATLKCYPIPRHDTVYWYQQGPGQDPQFLISFYEKMQSDKGSIPDRFSAQQFSDYHSELNMSSLELGDSALYFCASSVRQGTETQYFGPGTRLLVL.

The gene calls are TRBV6-5 and TRBJ1-5; TRBD1 aligns across 9 bases. This CDR3 is built from 15 residues. With V trimmed by 6 bases and J by 4 bases, 7 bases remained unmatched. Germline assignment: CDR1 MNHEY and CDR2 SVGAGI. CDR3 nucleotide sequence: TGTGCCAGCAGACCACTCGGGACAGGGAATCAGCCCCAGCATTTT. The encoded protein is CASRPLGTGNQPQHF.

This chain joins TRBV4-1 and TRBJ2-7; 9 positions agree with TRBD1. CDR3 length: 16 residues. Per germline, CDR1 MGHRA and CDR2 YSYEKL. Losses at the gene ends were 0 bases for V and 2 bases for J; bases not matched to a gene: 5. CDR3 residues: CASSQDPGQGTYEQYF. The CDR3 DNA follows: TGCGCCAGCAGCCAAGATCCAGGACAGGGGACCTACGAGCAGTACTTC.

This rearrangement joins TRBV5-6 to TRBJ2-7, with a weak D call TRBD1 (5 bases). This CDR3 is 12 amino acids long. Trimming shortened V by 4 bases and J by 6 bases, and 11 bases separated the two germline ends. Looked up from germline, CDR1 is SGHDT and CDR2 is YYEEEE. CDR3 nucleotide sequence: TGTGCCAGCAGCCAGGGTTTTGGCGAGCAGTACTTC. Protein sequence: CASSQGFGEQYF.

The V and J genes are TRBV6-5 and TRBJ2-2, with D perhaps TRBD2 (5 bases). Germline values: CDR1 MNHEY, CDR2 SVGAGI. This CDR3 region has 14 residues. Deletions cut 5 bases from V and 1 base from J, with 8 bases between. CDR3 nucleotide sequence: TGTGCCAGCAGTCCCGGACTGAACACCGGGGAGCTGTTTTTT. Amino acid sequence: CASSPGLNTGELFF.

This clone has only one observation. The CDR3 loop is CASSLSGGELFF. The CDR3 DNA follows: TGTGCCAGCAGTTTATCTGGCGGGGAGCTGTTTTTT. The chain uses TRBV28 and TRBJ2-2, with D hard to call. V was clipped by 1 base and J by 7 bases, with 4 bases between them. The CDR3 consists of 12 residues. The germline V gene encodes CDR1 MDHEN and CDR2 SYDVKM. The full variable domain, completed using reference TRBV28 and TRBJ2-2, is DVKVTQSSRYLVKRTGEKVFLECVQDMDHENMFWYRQDPGLGLRLIYFSYDVKMKEKGDIPEGYSVSREKKERFSLILESASTNQTSMYLCASSLSGGELFFGEGSRLTVL.

J is TRBJ2-1 and V is TRBV11-2; the match to TRBD2 covers 11 bases. Germline V gene data show CDR1 as SGHAT and CDR2 as FQNNGV. V dropped 3 bases and J dropped 4; count of bases not matched to a gene: 2. The CDR3 has 15 amino acids. The DNA of the CDR3 is TGTGCCAGCAGCTTGGGGACTAGCGGTTACAATGAGCAGTTCTTC. Protein sequence: CASSLGTSGYNEQFF.

V usage is TRBV13 and J usage is TRBJ1-1; D ambiguous. The CDR3 totals 14 residues. CDR1 and CDR2 (germline): PRHDT, FYEKMQ (reference sequence). V shed 5 bases and J shed 0 bases, with 10 bases lying between them. CDR3 in DNA: TGTGCCAGCAGCCCCGACCGGGTGAACACTGAAGCTTTCTTT. It translates to CASSPDRVNTEAFF.

The rearrangement links TRBV15 to TRBJ1-4; D uncertain. CDR1 and CDR2 (germline): LNHNV, YYDKDF (reference sequence). V gave up 1 base and J gave up 2 bases, with 11 bases separating them. This CDR3 region has 16 residues. CDR3 in DNA: TGTGCCACCAGCAGAGTGGGAGGCGGCACTAATGAAAAACTGTTTTTT. Its protein product is CATSRVGGGTNEKLFF. The variable domain in full, completed from reference TRBV15 and TRBJ1-4, reads DAMVIQNPRYQVTQFGKPVTLSCSQTLNHNVMYWYQQKSSQAPKLLFHYYDKDFNNEADTPDNFQSRRPNTSFCFLDIRSPGLGDTAMYLCATSRVGGGTNEKLFFGSGTQLSVL.

This clone is a singleton in its sample. J is TRBJ1-1 and V is TRBV10-3, with D hard to call. Trimming removed 6 bases from V and 1 base from J, with 6 bases in between. CDR3 length: 12 residues. Germline CDR1 reads ENHRY; CDR2 reads SYGVKD. The CDR3 bases are TGTGCCATCAGGTCGGGGAACACTGAAGCTTTCTTT. Its translation: CAIRSGNTEAFF.

This chain joins TRBV6-1 and TRBJ1-2, with a weak D call TRBD1 (6 bases). The CDR3 covers 13 residues. Trimming shortened V by 4 bases and J by 8 bases, and 14 bases separated the two germline ends. Looked up from germline, CDR1 is MNHNS and CDR2 is SASEGT. The CDR3 DNA reads as TGTGCCAGCAGTGTCGCAGGGGCGGGGGGCTACACCTTC. Its protein product is CASSVAGAGGYTF.

The CDR3 region is CASSQVVTSGSSYEQYF. DNA of the CDR3: TGCGCCAGCAGCCAAGTAGTAACTAGCGGGAGTTCCTACGAGCAGTACTTC. The chain employs TRBV4-1 and TRBJ2-5; 11 positions agree with TRBD2. The DNA end lines up better with TRBJ2-7; the J call may be wrong. Germline V gene sequence: CDR1 MGHRA, CDR2 YSYEKL. This CDR3 has 17 residues.

This chain connects TRBV30 to TRBJ2-1; 8 nucleotides line up with TRBD2. The J segment lost 3 bases and the V segment lost 4 bases, leaving 2 bases of the junction unmatched. Germline V gene lookup returns CDR1 GTSNPN and CDR2 SVGIG (reference sequence). There are 13 residues in the CDR3. CDR3 nucleotides: TGTGCCTGGATGGGACTAGACTACAATGAGCAGTTCTTC. Protein: CAWMGLDYNEQFF.

This chain joins TRBV6-5 and TRBJ2-5, with 7 nucleotides matching TRBD2. The germline V gene encodes CDR1 MNHEY and CDR2 SVGAGI. The CDR3 loop spans 15 amino acids. With V trimmed by 6 bases and J by 3 bases, 10 bases remained unmatched. CDR3: CASRPPSGTKETQYF. The CDR3 DNA is TGTGCCAGCAGACCCCCCAGCGGGACTAAAGAGACCCAGTACTTC.